Each of the 8 T cell receptor beta chains below was sequenced from the same sample in a study of vaccination effects on CD4 cells after COVID-19. Repertoires were generated with immunoSEQ multiplex PCR, while TCRdb's copy carries only in-frame clones and drops some. The sample lists around 30,000 clones; roughly 70% were seen once. No antigen is known for these receptors. Expansion of antigen-specific CD4+ T cells with viral peptide pools was carried out by the ViraFEST assay before sequencing. Cultured cells yielded isolated CD4+ T cells after 10 to 11 days. All study participants received two doses of BNT162b2 or mRNA-1273 vaccine. The sequenced sample was CD4+ T cells from PBMCs cultured with HCoV-NL63 spike peptides, obtained after COVID-19 vaccination. Receptor source: a human donor who received a COVID-19 vaccine.

The chain carries TRBV6-5 and TRBJ1-2, with TRBD1 identical over 8 bases. Germline CDR1 MNHEY, CDR2 SVGAGI. The junction had 9 bases not matched to a gene; V was cut back by 8 bases and J by 4 bases. This CDR3 has 14 residues. The CDR3 here is CASGGQGLGYGYTF. The CDR3 DNA reads TGTGCCAGCGGCGGACAGGGTCTTGGCTATGGCTACACCTTC.

This chain joins TRBV6-5 and TRBJ1-1; D unclear. The CDR3 consists of 14 residues. The germline CDR1 and CDR2 sequences are MNHEY and SVGAGI. The V gene lost 2 bases and the J gene lost 1 base, with 8 bases spanning the gap. The CDR3 region has the DNA TGTGCCAGCAGTTACATGCGGGGGAACACTGAAGCTTTCTTT. Its protein product is CASSYMRGNTEAFF.

This clone was detected a few times. The V gene is TRBV12-3 or TRBV12-4, the J gene TRBJ1-1; D not certain. Trimming shortened V by 4 bases and J by 1 base, and 7 bases separated the two germline ends. This CDR3 has 13 residues. CDR3 coding DNA: TGTGCCAGCAGTTCCATTTCGAACACTGAAGCTTTCTTT. This sequence encodes CASSSISNTEAFF.

This clone has just one count. This chain links TRBV7-9 with TRBJ2-7; D unclear. The V end lost 6 bases, the J end lost 0 bases, and 12 bases lay between the germline ends. Per germline, CDR1 SEHNR and CDR2 FQNEAQ (reference sequence). The CDR3 is 14 amino acids. Here the CDR3 reads CASSSQLSSYEQYF. The CDR3 DNA reads as TGTGCCAGCAGTTCTCAACTGAGCTCCTACGAGCAGTACTTC.

This sequence joins TRBV19 and TRBJ2-2; D is uncertain. V lost 3 bases and J 1 base, leaving 6 bases between the germline ends. Per germline, CDR1 LNHDA and CDR2 SQIVND (reference sequence). There are 14 residues in the CDR3. The CDR3 nucleotides are TGTGCCAGTAGTATTGCAGGGAACACCGGGGAGCTGTTTTTT. Encoded protein: CASSIAGNTGELFF. Combining the CDR3 with reference TRBV19 and TRBJ2-2 gives the whole variable domain DGGITQSPKYLFRKEGQNVTLSCEQNLNHDAMYWYRQDPGQGLRLIYYSQIVNDFQKGDIAEGYSVSREKKESFPLTVTSAQKNPTAFYLCASSIAGNTGELFFGEGSRLTVL.

This clone was found a few times. The gene calls are TRBV7-2 and TRBJ2-7; D is unclear. Germline CDR1 reads SGHTA; CDR2 reads FQGNSA. The CDR3 has 13 residues. Trimming left V 5 bases short and J 2 bases short, with 10 bases between. This CDR3 reads CASSKIHAYEQYF. The DNA of the CDR3 is TGTGCCAGCAGCAAAATCCATGCCTACGAGCAGTACTTC.

The chain uses TRBV7-9 and TRBJ1-5, with D uncertain. Germline CDR1 is SEHNR and CDR2 is FQNEAQ (reference sequence). Trimming removed 1 base at V and 1 base at J, with 11 bases between. CDR3 length: 16 amino acids. CDR3 residues: CASSLDGSQSNQPQHF. CDR3 DNA: TGTGCCAGCAGCTTAGATGGCAGCCAGAGCAATCAGCCCCAGCATTTT.

The rearrangement joins TRBV4-1 to TRBJ2-5; D gene uncertain. Germline loops: CDR1 MGHRA, CDR2 YSYEKL. The CDR3 covers 15 residues. V was trimmed by 0 bases and J by 5 bases, leaving 13 bases between them. CDR3 nucleotide sequence: TGCGCCAGCAGCCAAGATCTGGGGAATAGGGAGACCCAGTACTTC. Translation gives CASSQDLGNRETQYF.